A single sample is the source of the 21 T cell receptor beta chains below, sequenced in a study of identical twins. MiXCR, run by TCRdb on the 5' RACE reads, gives a single entry per CDR3 protein. The table records around 1.7 million distinct CDR3 sequences, less than 35% of them present only once. Sample: cord blood. Receptor source: a newborn girl in good health.

This clonotype was recorded a few times. The CDR3 DNA sequence: TGCGCCAGCAGCTTGGCCTCTGGGTACGGCACTGAAGCTTTCTTT. This translates into CASSLASGYGTEAFF. The V gene is TRBV5-1, the J gene TRBJ1-1; D ambiguous. The CDR3 sequence is 15 residues long. Trimming took 0 bases from V and 4 from J, leaving 13 bases between them. In germline, CDR1 is SGHRS, CDR2 YFSETQ.

The chain has TRBV6-1 and TRBJ1-1, with D uncertain. CDR1 is MNHNS, CDR2 SASEGT, per germline. The CDR3 has 13 amino acids. Trimming removed 5 bases at V and 5 bases at J, with 12 bases between. This CDR3 is CASSHNSYTEAFF. The DNA of the CDR3 is TGTGCCAGCAGTCATAACTCTTATACTGAAGCTTTCTTT.

V and J are TRBV29-1 and TRBJ2-1; D ambiguous. Gene TRBJ2-7 matches the end of the DNA better, so the J call may be wrong. The length of the CDR3 is 11 residues. Germline V lookup: CDR1 SQVTM, CDR2 ANQGSEA. CDR3 in DNA: TGCAGCGTTTCCCCGTACAATGAGCAGTACTTC. Its protein product is CSVSPYNEQYF.

There are a few counts of this clonotype. V and J are TRBV28 and TRBJ1-5, with D unclear. The germline V and J ends were trimmed by 3 bases and 0 bases, with 12 bases remaining between them. From germline, CDR1 is MDHEN and CDR2 SYDVKM. CDR3 size: 16 residues. CDR3 coding DNA: TGTGCCAGCAGTTTTGAGGAACCTTATAGCAATCAGCCCCAGCATTTT. Protein product: CASSFEEPYSNQPQHF.

This rearrangement joins TRBV5-1 to TRBJ1-2, with 8 positions matching TRBD1. Per germline, CDR1 SGHRS and CDR2 YFSETQ. V was clipped by 0 bases and J by 5 bases; unmatched bases: 3. The CDR3 loop spans 14 amino acids. The CDR3 region has the DNA TGCGCCAGCAGCTTGGGGGACAGGAAGTATGGCTACACCTTC. Translation: CASSLGDRKYGYTF. The full variable domain, completed using reference TRBV5-1 and TRBJ1-2, is KAGVTQTPRYLIKTRGQQVTLSCSPISGHRSVSWYQQTPGQGLQFLFEYFSETQRNKGNFPGRFSGRQFSNSRSEMNVSTLELGDSALYLCASSLGDRKYGYTFGSGTRLTVV.

This chain links TRBV6-5 with TRBJ2-7, with 8 bases that match TRBD2. Germline loops: CDR1 MNHEY, CDR2 SVGAGI. V gave up 2 bases and J gave up 7 bases; unmatched junction bases: 22. The CDR3 runs 19 residues. CDR3 residues: CASSYQALGSGSSYNEQYF. CDR3 DNA sequence: TGTGCCAGCAGTTACCAGGCATTGGGAAGCGGGAGTTCCTACAATGAGCAGTACTTC.

V and J are TRBV20-1 and TRBJ2-5; D is uncertain. Trimming removed 5 bases from V and 4 bases from J, with 17 bases in between. Germline lookup yields CDR1 DFQATT and CDR2 SNEGSKA (reference sequence). The CDR3 covers 14 residues. The CDR3 DNA reads TGCAGTGCTCGCCCCCCCGGGCGCTTAGAGACCCAGTACTTC. Protein: CSARPPGRLETQYF.

This clonotype was seen a handful of times. The chain links TRBV2 to TRBJ2-6, with no clear D. The CDR3 runs 14 residues. Deletions cut 7 bases from V and 4 bases from J, with 11 bases between. Germline CDR1 reads SNHLY; CDR2 reads FYNNEI. This CDR3 is CASTISEGANVLTF. In DNA, the CDR3 is TGTGCCAGCACCATCAGCGAAGGGGCCAACGTCCTGACTTTC.

The sample holds many counts of this clonotype. V and J are TRBV29-1 and TRBJ2-7; 8 bases fit TRBD1. Germline V CDR1 and CDR2: SQVTM, ANQGSEA. J was trimmed by 1 base and V by 6 bases; bases with no gene match: 8. There are 14 residues in the CDR3. This chain's CDR3 is CSVKGTGDSYEQYF. CDR3 nucleotide sequence: TGCAGCGTAAAGGGGACAGGAGATTCCTACGAGCAGTACTTC.

The V call is TRBV20-1, the J call TRBJ2-7; D unresolved. V was clipped by 6 bases and J by 2 bases, with 17 bases between them. CDR3 length: 14 residues. The germline gives CDR1 DFQATT, CDR2 SNEGSKA (reference sequence). The CDR3 coding sequence is TGCAGTGCCCCCTCTCGAATACGAACCTACGAGCAGTACTTC. This sequence encodes CSAPSRIRTYEQYF.

In this sample, this clonotype turned up a few times. The V call is TRBV28, the J call TRBJ2-3; the match to TRBD1 covers 9 bases. Looked up from germline, CDR1 is MDHEN and CDR2 is SYDVKM. Losses at the gene ends were 4 bases for V and 6 bases for J; bases not matched to a gene: 8. The CDR3 extends over 15 amino acids. CDR3 amino acids: CASSSGQGSLDTQYF. CDR3 bases: TGTGCCAGCAGTTCGGGACAGGGTTCGTTGGATACGCAGTATTTT.

J is TRBJ2-6 and V is TRBV10-3, with TRBD2 matching 8 bases. V gave up 6 bases and J gave up 9 bases; unmatched junction bases: 4. CDR1 and CDR2 (germline): ENHRY, SYGVKD. This CDR3 has 13 residues. The CDR3 DNA reads as TGTGCCATCAGGGGGACTAGTTTCAACGTCCTGACTTTC. Protein sequence: CAIRGTSFNVLTF.

This clonotype was detected only a few times. The J gene is TRBJ2-1, the V gene TRBV6-5; possibly TRBD1 for D (6 bases). The CDR3 runs to 15 residues. From germline, CDR1 is MNHEY and CDR2 SVGAGI. Trimming stripped 0 bases from V and 4 bases from J, with 10 bases between. The DNA of the CDR3 is TGTGCCAGCAGTTACTCCCCGACAGGTTACAATGAGCAGTTCTTC. This translates into CASSYSPTGYNEQFF.

This rearrangement joins TRBV30 to TRBJ2-5; D gene ambiguous. V lost 3 bases and J lost 5, with 13 bases in between. This CDR3 comprises 13 residues. Per germline, CDR1 GTSNPN and CDR2 SVGIG (reference sequence). In DNA form, the CDR3 reads TGTGCCTGGAGAGGGCCTTCATGGGAGACCCAGTACTTC. This sequence encodes CAWRGPSWETQYF.

This clonotype was recorded a few times. The chain carries TRBV20-1 and TRBJ2-3; D perhaps matches TRBD2 (5 bases). Trimming removed 1 base at V and 4 bases at J, with 12 bases between. CDR1 and CDR2 from the germline V gene are DFQATT and SNEGSKA (reference sequence). The CDR3 covers 14 residues. CDR3 protein: CSARVGSTADTQYF. CDR3 DNA: TGCAGTGCTAGAGTAGGGAGCACGGCAGATACGCAGTATTTT.

CDR3 nucleotides: TGCAGTGCTAGAGATGGGGCTAGTCCGAACACCGGGGAGCTGTTTTTT. As protein: CSARDGASPNTGELFF. The V gene is TRBV20-1, the J gene TRBJ2-2; the D gene is possibly TRBD1 (5 bases). Trimming took 0 bases from V and 0 from J, leaving 11 bases between them. The CDR3 is made up of 16 amino acids. In germline, CDR1 is DFQATT, CDR2 SNEGSKA (reference sequence).

This chain uses TRBV20-1 with TRBJ2-5; weak D call: TRBD1 (5 bases). Trimming removed 6 bases from V and 11 bases from J, with 28 bases in between. CDR3 size: 15 residues. Germline CDR1 DFQATT, CDR2 SNEGSKA (reference sequence). In DNA form, the CDR3 reads TGCAGTGCCCCCAGGGCTCTGGGGCACAACAATGAGCAGTACTTC. It encodes CSAPRALGHNNEQYF.

This clonotype came up many times. CDR3 DNA: TGTGCCAGCAGCCAAGTACGGGGGACCAACACAGATACGCAGTATTTT. It translates to CASSQVRGTNTDTQYF. The chain has TRBV4-2 and TRBJ2-3, with D tentatively TRBD2 (6 bases). The CDR3 is made up of 16 amino acids. Germline V lookup: CDR1 LGHNA, CDR2 YNFKEQ. Trimming stripped 1 base from V and 2 bases from J, with 13 bases between.

The chain links TRBV28 to TRBJ2-1; D remains unclear. Germline V lookup: CDR1 MDHEN, CDR2 SYDVKM. The length of the CDR3 is 16 residues. V lost 3 bases, J lost 0 bases, and 12 bases lay in between. As DNA, the CDR3 is TGTGCCAGCAGTTTCCTATTAGTCCCCTCCTACAATGAGCAGTTCTTC. This translates into CASSFLLVPSYNEQFF.

This chain links TRBV28 with TRBJ2-3, with a possible D match to TRBD2 (7 bases). Trimming pared 4 bases from V and 4 bases from J, leaving 15 bases between. This CDR3 is built from 15 residues. The germline V gene has CDR1 MDHEN and CDR2 SYDVKM. Written as DNA, the CDR3 is TGTGCCAGCAGTTCGCTAGCGGAGGGGGCAGATACGCAGTATTTT. Residues: CASSSLAEGADTQYF.

The V and J genes are TRBV4-2 and TRBJ1-4; a possible D gene is TRBD1 (6 bases). CDR3 length: 16 amino acids. V lost 0 bases to trimming and J lost 2 bases, with 10 bases between them. Germline V gene lookup returns CDR1 LGHNA and CDR2 YNFKEQ. This CDR3 is CASSQEWGATNEKLFF. As DNA, the CDR3 is TGTGCCAGCAGCCAAGAGTGGGGGGCGACTAATGAAAAACTGTTTTTT.